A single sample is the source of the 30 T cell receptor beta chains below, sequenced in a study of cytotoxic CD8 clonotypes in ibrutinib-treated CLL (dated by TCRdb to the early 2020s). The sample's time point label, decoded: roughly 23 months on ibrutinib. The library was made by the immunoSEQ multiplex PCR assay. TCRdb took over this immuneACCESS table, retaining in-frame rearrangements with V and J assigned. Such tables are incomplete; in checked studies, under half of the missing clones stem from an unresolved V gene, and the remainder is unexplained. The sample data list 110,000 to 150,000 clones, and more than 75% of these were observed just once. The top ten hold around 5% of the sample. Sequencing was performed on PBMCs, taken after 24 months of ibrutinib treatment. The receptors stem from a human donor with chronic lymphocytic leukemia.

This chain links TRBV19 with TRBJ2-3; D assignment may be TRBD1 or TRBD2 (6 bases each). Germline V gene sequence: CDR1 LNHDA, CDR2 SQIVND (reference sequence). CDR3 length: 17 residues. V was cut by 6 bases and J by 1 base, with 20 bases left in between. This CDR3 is CASSRTRGPPGTDTQYF. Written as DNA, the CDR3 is TGTGCCAGTAGCCGTACCCGGGGGCCCCCAGGCACAGATACGCAGTATTTT.

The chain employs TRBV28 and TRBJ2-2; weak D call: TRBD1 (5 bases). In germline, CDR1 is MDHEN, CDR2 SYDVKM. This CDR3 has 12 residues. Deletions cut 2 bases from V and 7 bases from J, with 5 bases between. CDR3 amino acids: CASSLRGGELFF. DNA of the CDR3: TGTGCCAGCAGTTTAAGGGGCGGGGAGCTGTTTTTT.

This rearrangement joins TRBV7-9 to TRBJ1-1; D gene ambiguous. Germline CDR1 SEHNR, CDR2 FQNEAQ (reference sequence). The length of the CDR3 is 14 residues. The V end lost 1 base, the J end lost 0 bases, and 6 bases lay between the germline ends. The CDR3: CASSLGEMNTEAFF. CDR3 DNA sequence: TGTGCCAGCAGCTTAGGGGAGATGAACACTGAAGCTTTCTTT.

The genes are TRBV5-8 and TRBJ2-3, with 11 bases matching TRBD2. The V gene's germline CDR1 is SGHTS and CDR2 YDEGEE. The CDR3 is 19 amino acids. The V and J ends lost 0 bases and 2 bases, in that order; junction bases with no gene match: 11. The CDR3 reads CASSLDSSLAGAFTDTQYF. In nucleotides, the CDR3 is TGTGCCAGCAGCTTGGACTCCTCACTAGCGGGGGCCTTCACAGATACGCAGTATTTT.

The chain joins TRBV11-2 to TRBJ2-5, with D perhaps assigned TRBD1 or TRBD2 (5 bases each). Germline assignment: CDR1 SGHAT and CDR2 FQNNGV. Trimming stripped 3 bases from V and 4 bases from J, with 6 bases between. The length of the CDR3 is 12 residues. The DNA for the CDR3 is TGTGCCAGCAGCTTTGGGGGAGAGACCCAGTACTTC. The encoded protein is CASSFGGETQYF.

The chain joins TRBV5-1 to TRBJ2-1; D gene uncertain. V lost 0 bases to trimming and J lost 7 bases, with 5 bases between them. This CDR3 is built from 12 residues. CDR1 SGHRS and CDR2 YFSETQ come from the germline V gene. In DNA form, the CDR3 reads TGCGCCAGCAGCTTGGATTTGAATGAGCAGTTCTTC. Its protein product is CASSLDLNEQFF.

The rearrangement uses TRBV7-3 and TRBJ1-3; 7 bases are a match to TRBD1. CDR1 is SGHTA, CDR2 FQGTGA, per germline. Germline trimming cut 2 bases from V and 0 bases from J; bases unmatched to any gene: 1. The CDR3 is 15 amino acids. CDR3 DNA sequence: TGTGCCAGCAGCTTACAGGGGGACTCTGGAAACACCATATATTTT. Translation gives CASSLQGDSGNTIYF.

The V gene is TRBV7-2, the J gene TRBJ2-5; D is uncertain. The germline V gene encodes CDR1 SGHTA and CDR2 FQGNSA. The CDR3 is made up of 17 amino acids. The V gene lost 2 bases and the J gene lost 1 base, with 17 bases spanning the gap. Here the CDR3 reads CASSLLATAWTQETQYF. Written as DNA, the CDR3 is TGTGCCAGCAGCTTATTGGCCACCGCGTGGACCCAAGAGACCCAGTACTTC.

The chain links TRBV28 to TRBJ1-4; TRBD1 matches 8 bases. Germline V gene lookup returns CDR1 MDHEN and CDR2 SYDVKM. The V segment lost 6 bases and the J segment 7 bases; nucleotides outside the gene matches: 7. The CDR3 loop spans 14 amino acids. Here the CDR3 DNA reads TGTGCCAGCAGCCTGTCGGACAGGGCTGAAAAACTGTTTTTT. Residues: CASSLSDRAEKLFF.

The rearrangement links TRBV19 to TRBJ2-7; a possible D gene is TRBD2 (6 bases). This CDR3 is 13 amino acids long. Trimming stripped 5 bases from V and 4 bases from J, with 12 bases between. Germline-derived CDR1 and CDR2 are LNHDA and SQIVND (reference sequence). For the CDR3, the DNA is TGTGCCAGTAGTCGGCAGGGAGGTTACGAGCAGTACTTC. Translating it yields CASSRQGGYEQYF.

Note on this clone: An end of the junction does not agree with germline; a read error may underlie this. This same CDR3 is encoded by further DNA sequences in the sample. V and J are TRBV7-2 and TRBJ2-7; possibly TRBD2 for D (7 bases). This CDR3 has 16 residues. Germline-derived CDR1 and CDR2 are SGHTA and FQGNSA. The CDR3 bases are TGTGCTAGCAGCCCTAGGGGGGGACGGGGATCCTACGAGCAGTACTTC. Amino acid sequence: CASSPRGGRGSYEQYF.

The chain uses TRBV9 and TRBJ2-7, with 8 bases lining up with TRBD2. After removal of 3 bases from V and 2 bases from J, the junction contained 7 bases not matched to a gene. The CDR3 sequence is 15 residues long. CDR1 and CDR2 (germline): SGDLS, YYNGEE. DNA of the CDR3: TGTGCCAGCAGCGCCCTAGCGGGCGTCACCTACGAGCAGTACTTC. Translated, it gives CASSALAGVTYEQYF.

The chain's CDR3 is CATLPPGIGQFF. DNA of the CDR3: TGTGCCACCCTACCTCCGGGGATTGGGCAGTTCTTC. The chain couples TRBV28 to TRBJ2-1, with a tentative D call TRBD2 (5 bases). With 10 bases removed from V and 12 bases from J, the gap between germline ends came to 19 bases. Looked up from germline, CDR1 is MDHEN and CDR2 is SYDVKM. The length of the CDR3 is 12 residues. Complete variable domain (other parts from reference TRBV28 and TRBJ2-1): DVKVTQSSRYLVKRTGEKVFLECVQDMDHENMFWYRQDPGLGLRLIYFSYDVKMKEKGDIPEGYSVSREKKERFSLILESASTNQTSMYLCATLPPGIGQFFGPGTRLTVL.

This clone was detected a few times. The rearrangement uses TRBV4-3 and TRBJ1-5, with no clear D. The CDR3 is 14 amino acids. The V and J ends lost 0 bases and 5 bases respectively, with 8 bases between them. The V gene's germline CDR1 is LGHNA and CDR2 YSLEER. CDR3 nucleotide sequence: TGCGCCAGCAGCCAAGATTACGGGGATCAGCCCCAGCATTTT. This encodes CASSQDYGDQPQHF.

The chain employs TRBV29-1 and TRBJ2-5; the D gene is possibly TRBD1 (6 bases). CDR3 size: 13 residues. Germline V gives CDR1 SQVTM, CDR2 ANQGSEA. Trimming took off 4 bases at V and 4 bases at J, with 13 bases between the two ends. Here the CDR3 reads CSVVAQGRETQYF. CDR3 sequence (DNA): TGCAGCGTTGTGGCGCAGGGGAGAGAGACCCAGTACTTC. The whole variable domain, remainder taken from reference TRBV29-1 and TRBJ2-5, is SAVISQKPSRDICQRGTSLTIQCQVDSQVTMMFWYRQQPGQSLTLIATANQGSEATYESGFVIDKFPISRPNLTFSTLTVSNMSPEDSSIYLCSVVAQGRETQYFGPGTRLLVL.

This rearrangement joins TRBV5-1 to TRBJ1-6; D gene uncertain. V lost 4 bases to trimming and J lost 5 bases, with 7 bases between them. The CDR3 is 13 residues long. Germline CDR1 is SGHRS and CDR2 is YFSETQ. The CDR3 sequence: CASSPVHNSPLHF. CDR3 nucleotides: TGCGCCAGCAGCCCCGTCCATAATTCACCCCTCCACTTT.

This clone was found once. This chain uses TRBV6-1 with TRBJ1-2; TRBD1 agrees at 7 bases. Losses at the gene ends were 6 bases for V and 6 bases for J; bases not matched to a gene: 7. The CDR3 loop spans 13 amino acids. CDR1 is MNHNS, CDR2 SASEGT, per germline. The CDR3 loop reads CASRPGGGHGYTF. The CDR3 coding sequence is TGTGCCAGCAGACCAGGGGGGGGGCATGGCTACACCTTC.

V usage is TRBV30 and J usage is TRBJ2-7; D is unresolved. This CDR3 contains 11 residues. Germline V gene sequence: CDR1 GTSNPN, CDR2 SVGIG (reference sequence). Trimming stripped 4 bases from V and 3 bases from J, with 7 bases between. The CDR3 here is CAWKGRYEQYF. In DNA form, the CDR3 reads TGTGCCTGGAAAGGGCGCTACGAGCAGTACTTC.

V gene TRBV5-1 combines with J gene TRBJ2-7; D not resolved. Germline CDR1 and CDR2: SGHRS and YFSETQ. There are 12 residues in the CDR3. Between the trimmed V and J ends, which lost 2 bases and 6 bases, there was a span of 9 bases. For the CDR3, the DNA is TGCGCCAGCAGCTTTCGCGGTATCGAGCAGTACTTC. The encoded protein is CASSFRGIEQYF.

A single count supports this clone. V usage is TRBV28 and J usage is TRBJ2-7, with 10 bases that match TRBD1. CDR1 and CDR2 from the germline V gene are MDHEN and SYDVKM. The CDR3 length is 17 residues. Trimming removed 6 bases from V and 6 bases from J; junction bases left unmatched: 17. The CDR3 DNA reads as TGTGCCAGCAGGCCGGGACAGGGGTTAGTCGGGACTATCGAGCAGTACTTC. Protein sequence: CASRPGQGLVGTIEQYF.

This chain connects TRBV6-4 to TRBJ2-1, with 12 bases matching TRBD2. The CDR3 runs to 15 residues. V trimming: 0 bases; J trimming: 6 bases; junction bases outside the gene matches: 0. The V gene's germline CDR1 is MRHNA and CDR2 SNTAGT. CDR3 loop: CASSDSTSGSNEQFF. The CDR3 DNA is TGTGCCAGCAGTGACTCGACTAGCGGGAGCAATGAGCAGTTCTTC.

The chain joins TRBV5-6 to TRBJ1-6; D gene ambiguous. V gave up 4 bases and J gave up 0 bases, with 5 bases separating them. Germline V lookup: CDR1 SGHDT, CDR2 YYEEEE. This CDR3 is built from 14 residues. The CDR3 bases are TGTGCCAGCAGCCGATTCTCCTATAATTCACCCCTCCACTTT. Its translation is CASSRFSYNSPLHF.

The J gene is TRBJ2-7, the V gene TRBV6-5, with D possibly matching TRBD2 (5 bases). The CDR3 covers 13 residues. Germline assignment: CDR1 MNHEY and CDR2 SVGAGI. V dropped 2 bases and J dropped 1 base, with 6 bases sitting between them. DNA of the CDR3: TGTGCCAGCAGTTACCCGGGGTCCTACGAGCAGTACTTC. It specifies CASSYPGSYEQYF.

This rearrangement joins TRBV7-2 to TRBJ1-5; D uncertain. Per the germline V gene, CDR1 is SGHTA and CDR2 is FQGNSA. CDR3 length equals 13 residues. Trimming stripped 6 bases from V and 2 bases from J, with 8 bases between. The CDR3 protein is CASRFAGNQPQHF. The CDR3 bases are TGTGCCAGCAGGTTTGCGGGCAATCAGCCCCAGCATTTT.

The CDR3 spells CATSRERWTNPQPQHF. CDR3 nucleotide sequence: TGTGCCACCAGCAGGGAGAGGTGGACGAACCCTCAGCCCCAGCATTTT. The V gene is TRBV15, the J gene TRBJ1-5, with D hard to call. Germline V lookup: CDR1 LNHNV, CDR2 YYDKDF (reference sequence). Trimming stripped 3 bases from V and 6 bases from J, with 18 bases between. The CDR3 contains 16 residues.

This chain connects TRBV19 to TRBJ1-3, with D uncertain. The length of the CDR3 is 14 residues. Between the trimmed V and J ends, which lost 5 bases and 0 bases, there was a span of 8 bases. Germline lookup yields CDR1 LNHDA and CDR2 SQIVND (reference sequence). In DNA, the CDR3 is TGTGCCAGTAGTCGGGTGGCCTCTGGAAACACCATATATTTT. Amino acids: CASSRVASGNTIYF. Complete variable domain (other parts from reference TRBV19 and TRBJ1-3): DGGITQSPKYLFRKEGQNVTLSCEQNLNHDAMYWYRQDPGQGLRLIYYSQIVNDFQKGDIAEGYSVSREKKESFPLTVTSAQKNPTAFYLCASSRVASGNTIYFGEGSWLTVV.

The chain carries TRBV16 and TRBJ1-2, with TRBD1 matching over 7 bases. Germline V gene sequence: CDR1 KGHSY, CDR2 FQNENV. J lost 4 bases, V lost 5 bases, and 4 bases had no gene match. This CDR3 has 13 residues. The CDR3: CASSKGQSYGYTF. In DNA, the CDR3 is TGTGCCAGCAGCAAGGGACAGTCCTATGGCTACACCTTC.

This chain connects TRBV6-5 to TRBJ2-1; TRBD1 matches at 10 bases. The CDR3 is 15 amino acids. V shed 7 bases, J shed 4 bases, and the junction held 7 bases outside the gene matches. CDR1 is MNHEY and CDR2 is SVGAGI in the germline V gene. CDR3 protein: CASTPRGQGYNEQFF. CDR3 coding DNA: TGTGCCAGCACCCCCCGGGGACAGGGGTACAATGAGCAGTTCTTC.

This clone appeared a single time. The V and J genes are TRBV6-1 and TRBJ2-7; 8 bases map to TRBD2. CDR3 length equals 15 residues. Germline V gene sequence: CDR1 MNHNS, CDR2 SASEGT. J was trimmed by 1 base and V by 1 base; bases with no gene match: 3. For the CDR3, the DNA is TGTGCCAGCAGTGAAGAGGCGGGGGGATCCTACGAGCAGTACTTC. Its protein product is CASSEEAGGSYEQYF.

The CDR3 sequence is CASSQGGAGWETQYF. The CDR3 DNA follows: TGTGCCAGCAGTCAAGGGGGGGCCGGTTGGGAGACCCAGTACTTC. The chain combines TRBV6-1 with TRBJ2-5; a possible D gene is TRBD2 (7 bases). Deletions cut 5 bases from V and 5 bases from J, with 18 bases between. The CDR3 totals 15 residues. Germline values: CDR1 MNHNS, CDR2 SASEGT.